This T cell receptor beta chain was sequenced in a study of blood T cell repertoires in COVID-19. The CDR3 is 15 residues long. The V gene's germline CDR1 is SGDLS and CDR2 YYNGEE. The V and J ends lost 0 bases and 3 bases, in that order; junction bases with no gene match: 5. Sequencing was performed with immunoSEQ multiplex PCR; in TCRdb, only in-frame clones are kept and a portion is missing. The sample gives around 160,000 clones, about 80% of which show up once; around a fifth is in the top ten. The sequence was obtained from a woman aged 80 or older with acute or convalescent COVID-19. Sequencing input: peripheral blood. The chain recombines TRBV9 with TRBJ1-1; TRBD1 matches at 7 bases. The CDR3 sequence: CASSVEARGYTEAFF. CDR3 nucleotides: TGTGCCAGCAGCGTAGAGGCCAGGGGGTACACTGAAGCTTTCTTT.